This T cell receptor (beta chain) is drawn from a study of shared clonotypes between healthy human individuals. General study findings and limits: About 5% was the fraction of naive CD4 clonotypes found shared across several donors.

In the case of this clone: Its antigen is currently unknown. The sample holds other DNA sequences that translate to the same CDR3.

The CDR3 totals 15 residues. Per germline, CDR1 MNHEY and CDR2 SVGAGI. V was trimmed by 0 bases and J by 2 bases, leaving 11 bases between them. The donors were adults (healthy and HIV-negative) with no recent acute infections or vaccinations. Assay execution proceeded at the deep level. Each replicate PCR on the sorted subsets used about 0.2 ug DNA (around 30,000 T cell genomes). Only in-frame clones appear in the TCRdb table, and some are missing; sequencing was by immunoSEQ multiplex PCR. The sample consists of just over 2,000,000 clones, 90% to 95% of them appearing once. The chain combines TRBV6-5 with TRBJ2-7; D is ambiguous. Sequencing was performed on naive CD4+ T cells sorted from blood. As for subset: CD45RA+ positively selected. The TCR originated in a man younger than 35 in good health. DNA for the CDR3: TGTGCCAGCAGTTACTCGAACGCCGGACCCTACGAGCAGTACTTC. Amino acid sequence: CASSYSNAGPYEQYF.